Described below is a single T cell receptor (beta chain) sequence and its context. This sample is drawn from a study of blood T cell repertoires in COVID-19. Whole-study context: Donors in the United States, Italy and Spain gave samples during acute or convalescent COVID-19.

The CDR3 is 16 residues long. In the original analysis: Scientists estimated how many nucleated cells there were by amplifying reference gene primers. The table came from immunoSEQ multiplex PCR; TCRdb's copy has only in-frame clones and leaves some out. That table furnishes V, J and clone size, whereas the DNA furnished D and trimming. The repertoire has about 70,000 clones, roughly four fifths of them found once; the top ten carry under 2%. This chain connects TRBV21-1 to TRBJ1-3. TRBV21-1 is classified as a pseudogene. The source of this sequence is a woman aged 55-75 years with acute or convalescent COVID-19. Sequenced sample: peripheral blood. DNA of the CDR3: TGTGCCAGCGGTGGAGAAATAGGGAGGATGGGAAACACCATATATTTT. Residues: CASGGEIGRMGNTIYF.